This is a list of T cell receptor beta chains from one sample in a study of blood T cells in healthy people across ages. TCRdb reprocessed the 5' RACE reads via MiXCR and lists one record per CDR3 protein. The table includes some 800,000 distinct CDR3 sequences, around 45% detected once. Sequenced input: blood. All receptors derive from a man aged 55-75 years in good health. The CDR3 runs from the conserved cysteine through the conserved F or W. A D gene is named only where the DNA matches it firmly. Not all rows give a size; the values are once, few, many and, for expanded clones, a class.

CDR3 length	D gene	V gene	clone size	J gene	CDR3 protein	CDR3 DNA
13	TRBD2	TRBV7-2	NA	TRBJ2-4	CASTRGVQNIQYF	TGTGCCAGCACCCGGGGGGTTCAAAACATTCAGTACTTC
13	NA	TRBV10-3	NA	TRBJ2-7	CAITAGLREAQYF	TGTGCCATCACGGCCGGGCTTCGAGAGGCCCAGTACTTC
15	NA	TRBV5-1	NA	TRBJ2-1	CASSLDLTTYNEQFF	TGCGCCAGCAGCTTGGACCTGACTACTTACAATGAGCAGTTCTTC
20	NA	TRBV12-5	few	TRBJ2-1	CASGLSEHKPAVETYNEQFF	TGTGCTAGTGGTTTGTCTGAACACAAACCCGCGGTCGAAACTTACAATGAGCAGTTCTTC
15	TRBD2	TRBV6-1	NA	TRBJ2-7	CASSGRLALFYEQYF	TGTGCCAGCAGTGGCCGACTAGCGCTGTTCTACGAGCAGTACTTC
15	TRBD1	TRBV20-1	many	TRBJ2-5	CSASSGTGTQETQYF	TGCAGTGCTAGCTCCGGGACAGGGACCCAAGAGACCCAGTACTTC
11	NA	TRBV29-1	many	TRBJ2-7	CSVRSSYEQYF	TGCAGCGTCCGATCTAGCTACGAGCAGTACTTC
16	NA	TRBV6-5	NA	TRBJ1-2	CASSYSTSGANYGYTF	TGTGCCAGCAGTTACTCGACAAGTGGAGCCAACTATGGCTACACCTTC
16	NA	TRBV6-2/TRBV6-3	NA	TRBJ2-1	CASSYRGTKSYNEQFF	TGTGCCAGCAGTTACCGGGGGACAAAGTCCTACAATGAGCAGTTCTTC
16	NA	TRBV20-1	few	TRBJ1-2	CSASGPAGAIIYGYTF	TGCAGTGCTAGTGGACCCGCCGGGGCCATTATCTATGGCTACACCTTC
14	NA	TRBV5-1	few	TRBJ2-3	CASSLESLTDTQYF	TGCGCCAGCAGCTTGGAATCCCTCACAGATACGCAGTATTTT
16	NA	TRBV27	NA	TRBJ1-6	CASSLASQGRGSPLHF	TGTGCCAGCAGTTTGGCCTCTCAGGGGCGAGGTTCACCCCTCCACTTT
14	NA	TRBV7-7	once	TRBJ2-5	CASSFGTQQETQYF	TGTGCTAGCAGCTTCGGGACGCAACAAGAGACCCAGTACTTC
16	TRBD2	TRBV7-2	NA	TRBJ2-3	CASSSPGTSGGFPQYF	TGTGCCAGCAGCTCCCCCGGGACTAGCGGGGGGTTTCCGCAGTATTTT
15	NA	TRBV14	NA	TRBJ2-7	CASRRAADYSYEQYF	TGTGCCAGCAGGCGAGCGGCAGACTACTCCTACGAGCAGTACTTC
17	TRBD1	TRBV4-1	NA	TRBJ1-1	CASSLAANTGVDTEAFF	TGCGCCAGCAGCCTAGCGGCGAATACAGGGGTGGACACTGAAGCTTTCTTT
15	TRBD2	TRBV6-1	NA	TRBJ2-5	CARRGQAGGLNEQYF	TGTGCCAGAAGGGGCCAAGCGGGGGGGCTTAATGAGCAGTACTTC
16	TRBD2	TRBV27	NA	TRBJ2-7	CASSLGPAGKSYEQYF	TGTGCCAGCAGTTTGGGTCCAGCGGGGAAATCCTACGAGCAGTACTTC
16	TRBD1	TRBV6-2/TRBV6-3	NA	TRBJ2-1	CASNKAGTGHYNEQFF	TGTGCCAGCAACAAGGCCGGGACAGGGCACTACAATGAGCAGTTCTTC
16	TRBD1	TRBV14	few	TRBJ2-7	CASSQVGQGPRYEQYF	TGTGCCAGCAGCCAAGTAGGACAGGGACCCCGCTACGAGCAGTACTTC
16	TRBD1	TRBV7-2	NA	TRBJ2-3	CASSLVVQGRTDTQYF	TGTGCCAGCAGCTTAGTTGTACAGGGGAGAACAGATACGCAGTATTTT
17	TRBD2	TRBV4-3	few	TRBJ2-5	CASSQAKTSGGKETQYF	TGCGCCAGCAGCCAGGCGAAGACTAGCGGGGGAAAAGAGACCCAGTACTTC
11	NA	TRBV9	many	TRBJ2-5	CASSAGETQYF	TGTGCCAGCAGCGCTGGGGAGACCCAGTACTTC
14	NA	TRBV6-5	NA	TRBJ1-5	CASSPGPGNQPQHF	TGTGCCAGCAGCCCCGGTCCGGGCAATCAGCCCCAGCATTTT
14	TRBD1	TRBV6-6	NA	TRBJ1-5	CASSYQQGNQPQHF	TGTGCCAGCAGTTATCAACAGGGGAATCAGCCCCAGCATTTT
17	TRBD1	TRBV7-9	NA	TRBJ2-3	CASSQPRTGVITDTQYF	TGTGCCAGCAGCCAGCCTCGGACAGGGGTGATCACAGATACGCAGTATTTT
16	NA	TRBV5-1	NA	TRBJ1-6	CASSLGRSSYNSPLHF	TGCGCCAGCAGCTTAGGACGCAGCTCCTATAATTCACCCCTCCACTTT
12	NA	TRBV11-2	many	TRBJ2-3	CASSPSTDTQYF	TGTGCCAGCAGCCCTAGCACAGATACGCAGTATTTT
13	NA	TRBV29-1	NA	TRBJ2-5	CSVGAGVYETQYF	TGCAGCGTGGGGGCAGGGGTATACGAGACCCAGTACTTC
15	NA	TRBV30	NA	TRBJ1-5	CAWSVGALGNQPQHF	TGTGCCTGGAGTGTAGGGGCCCTGGGCAATCAGCCCCAGCATTTT
15	NA	TRBV7-2	few	TRBJ2-1	CASSLVGGANNEQFF	TGTGCCAGCAGCTTAGTTGGCGGGGCGAACAATGAGCAGTTCTTC
13	NA	TRBV20-1	NA	TRBJ2-7	CSVPRATTYEQYF	TGCAGTGTCCCACGGGCCACGACCTACGAGCAGTACTTC
17	TRBD2	TRBV12-3/TRBV12-4	NA	TRBJ2-3	CASSLMVAGGLGDTQYF	TGTGCCAGCAGTTTAATGGTAGCGGGGGGTCTTGGAGATACGCAGTATTTT